Described below is a single TCR beta chain sequence and its context. The data are from a study of blood T cell repertoires in COVID-19. Study summary: Sample material is recorded as cDNA or gDNA derived from T cells, B-cell-depleted T cells, or PBMCs.

Per the original data handling: How many nucleated cells were present was estimated from reference gene primer amplification. The protocol was immunoSEQ multiplex PCR, while the TCRdb copy is restricted to in-frame clones and leaves out a portion. The D gene and trimming were derived from the DNA, and the V and J assignments and clone size from that table. The sample yields about 250,000 clones, around 86% seen once. One Seattle source followed patients from active infection through their disease course. This receptor was identified in an elderly woman with COVID-19, enrolled during active disease. The sequenced sample consisted of peripheral blood.

DNA of the CDR3: TGTGCCAGCAGTTTACAGTCGAGTACTGAAGCTTTCTTT. This gives the protein CASSLQSSTEAFF. V and J are TRBV2 and TRBJ1-1; D call uncertain. The V gene's germline CDR1 is SNHLY and CDR2 FYNNEI. The CDR3 runs to 13 residues. The V end was cut by 5 bases, the J end by 5 bases, with 12 bases between.